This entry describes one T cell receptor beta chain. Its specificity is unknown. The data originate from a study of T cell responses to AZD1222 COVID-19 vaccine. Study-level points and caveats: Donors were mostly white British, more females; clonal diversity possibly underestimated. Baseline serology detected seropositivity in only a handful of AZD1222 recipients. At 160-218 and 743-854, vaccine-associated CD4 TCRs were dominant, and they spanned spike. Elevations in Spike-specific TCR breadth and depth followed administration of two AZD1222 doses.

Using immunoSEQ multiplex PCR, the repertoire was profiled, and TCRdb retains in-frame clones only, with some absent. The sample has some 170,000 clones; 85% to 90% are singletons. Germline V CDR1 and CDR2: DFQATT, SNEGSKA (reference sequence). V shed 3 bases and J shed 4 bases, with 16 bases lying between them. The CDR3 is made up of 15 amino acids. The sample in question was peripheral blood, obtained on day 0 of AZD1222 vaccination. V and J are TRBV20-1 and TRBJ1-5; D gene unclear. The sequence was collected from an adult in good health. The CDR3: CSASFSWSDNQPQHF. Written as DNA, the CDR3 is TGCAGTGCTAGTTTTTCCTGGTCAGATAATCAGCCCCAGCATTTT.